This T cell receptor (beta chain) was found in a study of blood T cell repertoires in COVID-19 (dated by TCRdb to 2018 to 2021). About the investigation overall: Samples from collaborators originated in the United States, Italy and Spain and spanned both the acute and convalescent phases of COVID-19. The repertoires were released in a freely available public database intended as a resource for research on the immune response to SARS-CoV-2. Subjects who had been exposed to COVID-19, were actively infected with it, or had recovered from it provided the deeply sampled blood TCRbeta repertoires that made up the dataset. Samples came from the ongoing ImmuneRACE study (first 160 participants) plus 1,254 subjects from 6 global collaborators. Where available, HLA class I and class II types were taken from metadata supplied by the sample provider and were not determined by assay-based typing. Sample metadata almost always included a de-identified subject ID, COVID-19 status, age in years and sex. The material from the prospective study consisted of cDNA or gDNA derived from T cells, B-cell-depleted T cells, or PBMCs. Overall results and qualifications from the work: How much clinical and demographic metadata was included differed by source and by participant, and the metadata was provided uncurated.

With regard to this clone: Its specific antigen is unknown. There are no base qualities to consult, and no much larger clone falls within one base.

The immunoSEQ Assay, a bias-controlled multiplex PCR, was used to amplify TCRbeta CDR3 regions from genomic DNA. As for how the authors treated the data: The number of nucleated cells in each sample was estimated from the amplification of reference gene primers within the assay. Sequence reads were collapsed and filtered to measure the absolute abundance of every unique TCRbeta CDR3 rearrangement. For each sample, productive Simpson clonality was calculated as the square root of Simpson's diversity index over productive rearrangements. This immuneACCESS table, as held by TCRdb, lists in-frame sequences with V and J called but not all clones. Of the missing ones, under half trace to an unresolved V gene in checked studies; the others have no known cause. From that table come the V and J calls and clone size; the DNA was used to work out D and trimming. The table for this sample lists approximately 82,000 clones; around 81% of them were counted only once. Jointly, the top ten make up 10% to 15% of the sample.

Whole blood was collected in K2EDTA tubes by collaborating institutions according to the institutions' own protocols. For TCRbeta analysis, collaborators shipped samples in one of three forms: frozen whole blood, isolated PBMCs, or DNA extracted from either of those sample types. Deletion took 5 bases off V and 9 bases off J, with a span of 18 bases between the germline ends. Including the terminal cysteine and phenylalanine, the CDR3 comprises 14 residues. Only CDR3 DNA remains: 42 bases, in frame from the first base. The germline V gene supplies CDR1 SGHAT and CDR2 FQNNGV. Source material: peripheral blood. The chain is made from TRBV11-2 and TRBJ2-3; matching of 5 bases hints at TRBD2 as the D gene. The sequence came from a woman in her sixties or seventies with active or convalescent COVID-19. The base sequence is TGTGCCAGCAGCGCATCGGCCGGGGTCACAACGCAGTATTTT. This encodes CASSASAGVTTQYF.